The 5 T cell receptor beta chains below were found in one sample sequenced in a study of blood T cell repertoires in COVID-19. Some clones are missing from TCRdb's copy, which holds only in-frame ones; the method was immunoSEQ multiplex PCR. The sample lists 65,000 or so clones; approximately 82% were seen once. Sequencing used peripheral blood. The receptors here all came from a man aged 55 to 69 with acute or convalescent COVID-19.

This clone was observed a few times. V usage is TRBV18 and J usage is TRBJ2-5; D is unclear. The V gene's germline CDR1 is KGHSH and CDR2 LQKENI. Trimming cost V 1 base and J 2 bases, with 8 bases left between them. The CDR3 runs to 14 residues. For the CDR3, the DNA is TGTGCCAGCTCACCACGGCTCGTACAAGAGACCCAGTACTTC. Translating it yields CASSPRLVQETQYF. The entire variable domain, with the rest obtained from reference TRBV18 and TRBJ2-5, is as follows: NAGVMQNPRHLVRRRGQEARLRCSPMKGHSHVYWYRQLPEEGLKFMVYLQKENIIDESGMPKERFSAEFPKEGPSILRIQQVVRGDSAAYFCASSPRLVQETQYFGPGTRLLVL.

This clone was detected a few times. The chain is built from TRBV12-3 or TRBV12-4 and TRBJ1-1, with D perhaps matching TRBD1 (5 bases). V lost 3 bases to trimming and J lost 6 bases, with 11 bases between them. This CDR3 has 13 amino acids. CDR3 in DNA: TGTGCCAGCAGTTTGGGGTGGGGGGCTGAAGCTTTCTTT. Translation gives CASSLGWGAEAFF.

This chain links TRBV6-5 with TRBJ1-3; TRBD1 agrees at 7 bases. Germline loops: CDR1 MNHEY, CDR2 SVGAGI. This CDR3 spans 14 amino acids. V lost 5 bases, J lost 0 bases, and 1 base stayed unmatched. The CDR3 region is CASSTGASGNTIYF. In DNA, the CDR3 is TGTGCCAGCAGTACAGGGGCCTCTGGAAACACCATATATTTT.

V usage is TRBV10-3 and J usage is TRBJ1-2; TRBD1 might be the D (6 bases). Germline V CDR1 and CDR2: ENHRY, SYGVKD. V gave up 6 bases and J gave up 7 bases, with 18 bases separating them. The CDR3 sequence is 14 residues long. The CDR3 sequence: CAIRNRQDHSGYTF. The CDR3 nucleotides read TGTGCCATCAGGAATAGACAGGACCACTCTGGCTACACCTTC.

This clone was found once. This chain uses TRBV7-8 with TRBJ2-7, with D perhaps matching TRBD2 (5 bases). Per the germline V gene, CDR1 is SGHVS and CDR2 is FQNEAQ. Trimming shortened V by 7 bases and J by 4 bases, and 14 bases separated the two germline ends. The length of the CDR3 is 13 residues. CDR3 in amino acids: CASIPEGSYEQYF. The CDR3 DNA reads as TGTGCCAGCATCCCAGAGGGTAGTTACGAGCAGTACTTC.